A single TCR beta chain is shown here with its context. Its matching antigen is unknown. TCRdb called the 5' RACE reads again in MiXCR, with one record for every CDR3 protein. The sample has about 280,000 distinct CDR3 sequences, 8% to 9% seen once; the top ten hold less than 2.5%. This CDR3 has 15 residues. CDR1 and CDR2 (germline): SGHAT, FQNNGV. Deletions cut 6 bases from V and 7 bases from J, with 19 bases between. These data originate in a study of identical twins. Study conclusions and caveats: In cord blood, abundant beta clonotypes had fewer insertions; memory showed no trend. Out-of-frame sharing of TCR alpha in monozygotic twins was underestimated by models.

These data also featured in a second study, about yellow fever vaccine responses in identical twins. That investigation notes: Twin vaccine T cell responses reportedly seemed partly convergent, partly personalized.

The sequence was collected from a woman aged 18-29 years in good health. Sequencing was carried out using memory (CD45RO+) T cells sorted from blood. This chain connects TRBV11-2 to TRBJ1-5; tentatively, D is TRBD1 (6 bases). The CDR3 DNA reads TGTGCCAGCAGTCTAAGTACAGGGCAGTGGCAGCCCCAGCATTTT. Translated, it gives CASSLSTGQWQPQHF.